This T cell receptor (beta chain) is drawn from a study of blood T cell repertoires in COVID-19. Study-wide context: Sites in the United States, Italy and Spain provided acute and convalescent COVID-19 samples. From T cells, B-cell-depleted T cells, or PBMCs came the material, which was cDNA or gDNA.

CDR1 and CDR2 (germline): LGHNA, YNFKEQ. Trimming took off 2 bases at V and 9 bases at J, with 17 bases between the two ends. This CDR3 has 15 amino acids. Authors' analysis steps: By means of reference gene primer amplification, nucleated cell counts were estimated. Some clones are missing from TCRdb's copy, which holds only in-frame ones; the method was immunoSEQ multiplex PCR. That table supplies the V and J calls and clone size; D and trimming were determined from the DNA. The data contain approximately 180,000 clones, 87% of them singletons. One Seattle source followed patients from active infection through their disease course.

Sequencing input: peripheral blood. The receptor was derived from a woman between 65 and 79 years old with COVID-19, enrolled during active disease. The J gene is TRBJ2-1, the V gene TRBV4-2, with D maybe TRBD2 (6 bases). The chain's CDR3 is CASSQITSLSSEQFF. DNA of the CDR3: TGTGCCAGCAGCCAAATAACTAGCCTATCGAGTGAGCAGTTCTTC.